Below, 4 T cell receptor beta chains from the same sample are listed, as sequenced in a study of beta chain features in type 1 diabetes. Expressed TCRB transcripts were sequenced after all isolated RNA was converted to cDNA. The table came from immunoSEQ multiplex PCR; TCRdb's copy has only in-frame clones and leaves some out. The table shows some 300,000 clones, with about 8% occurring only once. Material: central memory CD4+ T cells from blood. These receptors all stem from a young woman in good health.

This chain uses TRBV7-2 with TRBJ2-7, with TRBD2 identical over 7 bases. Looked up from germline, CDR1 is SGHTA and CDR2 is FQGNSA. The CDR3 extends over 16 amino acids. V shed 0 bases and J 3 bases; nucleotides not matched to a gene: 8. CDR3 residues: CASSLAGGSGGYEQYF. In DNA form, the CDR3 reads TGTGCCAGCAGCTTAGCGGGCGGGAGTGGGGGCTACGAGCAGTACTTC.

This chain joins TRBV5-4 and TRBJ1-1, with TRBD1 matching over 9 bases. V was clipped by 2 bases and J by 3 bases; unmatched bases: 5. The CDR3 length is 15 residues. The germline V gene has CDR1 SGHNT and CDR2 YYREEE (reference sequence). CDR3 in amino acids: CASSLGDRVYTEAFF. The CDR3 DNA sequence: TGTGCCAGCAGCTTAGGGGACAGGGTTTACACTGAAGCTTTCTTT. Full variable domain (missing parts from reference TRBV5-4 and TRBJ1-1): ETGVTQSPTHLIKTRGQQVTLRCSSQSGHNTVSWYQQALGQGPQFIFQYYREEENGRGNFPPRFSGLQFPNYSSELNVNALELDDSALYLCASSLGDRVYTEAFFGQGTRLTVV.

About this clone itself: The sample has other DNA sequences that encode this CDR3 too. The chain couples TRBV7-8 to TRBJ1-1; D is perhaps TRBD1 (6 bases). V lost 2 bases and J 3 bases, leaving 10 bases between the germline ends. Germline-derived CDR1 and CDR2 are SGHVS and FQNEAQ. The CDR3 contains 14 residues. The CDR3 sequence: CASSLTGRDTEAFF. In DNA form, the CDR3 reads TGTGCCAGCAGCTTAACAGGGAGGGACACTGAAGCTTTCTTT.

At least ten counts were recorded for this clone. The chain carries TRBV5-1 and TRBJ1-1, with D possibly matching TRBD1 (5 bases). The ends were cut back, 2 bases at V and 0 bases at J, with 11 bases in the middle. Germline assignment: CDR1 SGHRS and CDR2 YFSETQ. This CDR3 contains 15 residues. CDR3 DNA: TGCGCCAGCAGCTTAGGGGCCCCTATGAACACTGAAGCTTTCTTT. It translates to CASSLGAPMNTEAFF.